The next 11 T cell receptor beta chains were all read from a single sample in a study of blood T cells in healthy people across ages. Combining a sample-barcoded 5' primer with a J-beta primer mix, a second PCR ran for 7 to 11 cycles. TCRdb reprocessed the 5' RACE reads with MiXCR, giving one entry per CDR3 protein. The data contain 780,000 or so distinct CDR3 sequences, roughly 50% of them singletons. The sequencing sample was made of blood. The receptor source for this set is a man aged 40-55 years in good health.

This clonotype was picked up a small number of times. The CDR3 loop reads CASETAQGRLYEQYF. The CDR3 region has the DNA TGTGCCAGCGAGACGGCTCAAGGGCGTCTCTACGAGCAGTACTTC. V is TRBV28 and J is TRBJ2-7, with D uncertain. V lost 8 bases, J lost 3 bases, and 20 bases lay in between. Germline values: CDR1 MDHEN, CDR2 SYDVKM. The CDR3 is 15 residues long.

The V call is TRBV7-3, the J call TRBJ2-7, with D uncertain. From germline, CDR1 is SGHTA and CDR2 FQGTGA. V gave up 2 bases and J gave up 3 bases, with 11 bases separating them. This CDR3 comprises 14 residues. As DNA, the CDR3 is TGTGCCAGCAGCTTAGGGGTGGGTTTCTACGAGCAGTACTTC. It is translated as CASSLGVGFYEQYF.

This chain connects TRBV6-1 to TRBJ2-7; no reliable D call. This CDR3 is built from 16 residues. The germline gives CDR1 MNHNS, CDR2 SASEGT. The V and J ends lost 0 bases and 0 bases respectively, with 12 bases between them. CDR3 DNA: TGTGCCAGCAGTGAAGCGGCAAACGAACGCTCCTACGAGCAGTACTTC. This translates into CASSEAANERSYEQYF.

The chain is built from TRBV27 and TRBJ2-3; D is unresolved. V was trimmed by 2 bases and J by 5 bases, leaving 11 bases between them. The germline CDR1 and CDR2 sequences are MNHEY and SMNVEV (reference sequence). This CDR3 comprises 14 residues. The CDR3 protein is CASSLIPQIDTQYF. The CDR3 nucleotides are TGTGCCAGCAGTTTAATTCCTCAGATAGATACGCAGTATTTT.

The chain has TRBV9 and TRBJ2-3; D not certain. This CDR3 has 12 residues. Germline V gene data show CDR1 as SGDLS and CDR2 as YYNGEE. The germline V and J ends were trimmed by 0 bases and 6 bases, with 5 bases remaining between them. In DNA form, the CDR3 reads TGTGCCAGCAGCGTAGGTCTGGATACGCAGTATTTT. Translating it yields CASSVGLDTQYF.

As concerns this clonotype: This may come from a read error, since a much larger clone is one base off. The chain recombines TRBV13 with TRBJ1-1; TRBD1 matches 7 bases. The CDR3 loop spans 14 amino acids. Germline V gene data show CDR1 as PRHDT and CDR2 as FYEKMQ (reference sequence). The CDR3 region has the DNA TGTGCCAGCAGCGTAGGGGCCAGGACAGGAGAAGCTTTCTTT. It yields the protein CASSVGARTGEAFF.

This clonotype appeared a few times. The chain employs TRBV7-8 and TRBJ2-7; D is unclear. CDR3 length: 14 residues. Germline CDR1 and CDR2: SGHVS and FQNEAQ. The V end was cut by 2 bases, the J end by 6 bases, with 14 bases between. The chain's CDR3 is CASSLTDGFGEQYF. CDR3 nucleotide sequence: TGTGCCAGCAGCTTAACGGACGGCTTCGGCGAGCAGTACTTC.

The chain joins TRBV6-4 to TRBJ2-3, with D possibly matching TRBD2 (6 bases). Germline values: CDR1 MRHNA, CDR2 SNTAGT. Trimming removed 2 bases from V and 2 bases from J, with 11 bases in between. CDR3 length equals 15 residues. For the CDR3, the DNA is TGTGCCAGCAGTGACGGTAGCGGAAACACAGATACGCAGTATTTT. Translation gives CASSDGSGNTDTQYF.

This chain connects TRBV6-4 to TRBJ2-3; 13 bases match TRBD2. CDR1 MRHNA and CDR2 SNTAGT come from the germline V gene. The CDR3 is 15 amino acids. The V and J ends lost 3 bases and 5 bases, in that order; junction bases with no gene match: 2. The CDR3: CASSELAGGEDTQYF. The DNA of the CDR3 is TGTGCCAGCAGTGAACTAGCGGGAGGGGAAGATACGCAGTATTTT.

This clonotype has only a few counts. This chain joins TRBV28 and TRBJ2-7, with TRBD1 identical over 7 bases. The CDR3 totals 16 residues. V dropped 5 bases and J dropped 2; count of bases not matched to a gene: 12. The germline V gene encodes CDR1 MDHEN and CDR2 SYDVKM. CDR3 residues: CASSLPGTEVTYEQYF. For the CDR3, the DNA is TGTGCCAGCAGTCTCCCCGGGACAGAAGTAACCTACGAGCAGTACTTC.

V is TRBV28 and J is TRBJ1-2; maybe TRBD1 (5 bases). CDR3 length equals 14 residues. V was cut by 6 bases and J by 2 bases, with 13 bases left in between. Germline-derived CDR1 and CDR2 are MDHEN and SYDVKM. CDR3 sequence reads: CASSSGTVNYGYTF. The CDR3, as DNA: TGTGCCAGCAGCTCCGGGACGGTGAACTATGGCTACACCTTC.